A single sample gave rise to the 16 T cell receptor beta chains below, sequenced in a study of control samples from healthy donors and cancer patients. The method was immunoSEQ multiplex PCR; TCRdb's version includes in-frame clones alone and lacks a portion of them. This sample has about 45,000 clones, with around 75% found just once. The specimen sequenced was formalin-fixed, paraffin-embedded tissue. The receptor set was obtained from a male donor with melanoma.

This clone was detected a few times. J is TRBJ2-7 and V is TRBV2; D perhaps matches TRBD1 (6 bases). Germline values: CDR1 SNHLY, CDR2 FYNNEI. The length of the CDR3 is 13 residues. Trimming cost V 4 bases and J 3 bases, with 10 bases left between them. The CDR3 DNA sequence: TGTGCCAGCAGTGCGGACAGTTACTACGAGCAGTACTTC. Protein product: CASSADSYYEQYF.

This clone was seen a few times. The chain has TRBV7-9 and TRBJ2-2, with 9 bases aligning to TRBD1. The germline V gene has CDR1 SEHNR and CDR2 FQNEAQ (reference sequence). This CDR3 contains 15 residues. With V trimmed by 5 bases and J by 5 bases, 6 bases remained unmatched. CDR3 nucleotides: TGTGCCAGCAGCGTGGGACAGGGACGTACCGGGGAGCTGTTTTTT. It yields the protein CASSVGQGRTGELFF.

This rearrangement joins TRBV9 to TRBJ2-3; tentatively, D is TRBD1 or TRBD2 (5 bases each). The CDR3 consists of 15 residues. CDR1 is SGDLS and CDR2 is YYNGEE in the germline V gene. The V and J ends lost 2 bases and 1 base respectively, with 11 bases between them. The CDR3 nucleotides are TGTGCCAGCAGCGTGAGGGGTGGGCGCACAGATACGCAGTATTTT. Protein sequence: CASSVRGGRTDTQYF. Drawing the rest from reference TRBV9 and TRBJ2-3, the complete variable domain is DSGVTQTPKHLITATGQRVTLRCSPRSGDLSVYWYQQSLDQGLQFLIQYYNGEERAKGNILERFSAQQFPDLHSELNLSSLELGDSALYFCASSVRGGRTDTQYFGPGTRLTVL.

For this clone: Germline is not matched at one junction end, which may reflect a read error. This sequence joins TRBV27 and TRBJ2-1, with D perhaps TRBD2 (5 bases). The germline gives CDR1 MNHEY, CDR2 SMNVEV (reference sequence). CDR3 length: 18 amino acids. The CDR3 bases are TGTGCCAGCACCCGCAGAGCCGGCGGGCAGAGCTCCTACAATGAGCAATTCTTC. It specifies CASTRRAGGQSSYNEQFF.

CDR3 coding DNA: TGTGCCAGCAGCTTGGCCCGGGACACCTCCTACGAGCAGTACTTC. It translates to CASSLARDTSYEQYF. This chain links TRBV7-9 with TRBJ2-7; D may be TRBD1 (6 bases). Germline V gene lookup returns CDR1 SEHNR and CDR2 FQNEAQ (reference sequence). CDR3 size: 15 residues. V lost 3 bases and J lost 0, with 12 bases in between.

This chain joins TRBV3-1 (or the pseudogene TRBV3-2) and TRBJ2-3; unclear D gene. V was pared by 0 bases and J by 4 bases, with 11 bases between. CDR3 size: 15 residues. CDR1 LGHDT and CDR2 YNNKEL come from the germline V gene (reference sequence). In nucleotides, the CDR3 is TGTGCCAGCAGCCAAGAGTGGGTAGCCGCAGATACGCAGTATTTT. It is translated as CASSQEWVAADTQYF.

This CDR3 is CASSGSYNEQFF. The CDR3 nucleotides read TGTGCCAGCTCCGGATCCTACAATGAGCAGTTCTTC. The chain is built from TRBV6-5 and TRBJ2-1; no clear D. The V and J ends lost 8 bases and 1 base respectively, with 6 bases between them. This CDR3 comprises 12 residues. The germline V gene encodes CDR1 MNHEY and CDR2 SVGAGI.

This chain connects TRBV2 to TRBJ1-1; D remains unclear. Germline V gene data show CDR1 as SNHLY and CDR2 as FYNNEI. Trimming removed 7 bases at V and 3 bases at J, with 6 bases between. This CDR3 is 11 amino acids long. DNA of the CDR3: TGTGCCAGCAAGGTCTACACTGAAGCTTTCTTT. This codes for CASKVYTEAFF. Looking up the rest from reference TRBV2 and TRBJ1-1 gives the full variable domain: EPEVTQTPSHQVTQMGQEVILRCVPISNHLYFYWYRQILGQKVEFLVSFYNNEISEKSEIFDDQFSVERPDGSNFTLKIRSTKLEDSAMYFCASKVYTEAFFGQGTRLTVV.

The V and J genes are TRBV28 and TRBJ2-7, with 8 bases fitting TRBD1. With V trimmed by 6 bases and J by 2 bases, 9 bases remained unmatched. Germline loops: CDR1 MDHEN, CDR2 SYDVKM. The CDR3 runs 15 residues. CDR3 region: CASSTGTGQTYEQYF. DNA for the CDR3: TGTGCCAGCAGCACCGGGACAGGACAAACCTACGAGCAGTACTTC.

A remark on this clone: Given a much more abundant clone one base away, this may be a read error. The CDR3 sequence is CASSDSGPHDTQYF. CDR3 DNA sequence: TGTGCCAGCAGTGACTCGGGCCCTCACGATACGCAGTATTTT. V gene TRBV6-4 combines with J gene TRBJ2-3, with D hard to call. The V and J ends lost 0 bases and 6 bases respectively, with 10 bases between them. CDR1 and CDR2 from the germline V gene are MRHNA and SNTAGT. The CDR3 loop spans 14 amino acids.

The rearrangement uses TRBV5-1 and TRBJ2-5; 14 bases are shared with TRBD2. The CDR3 length is 17 residues. The junction had 10 bases not matched to a gene; V was cut back by 4 bases and J by 5 bases. The germline CDR1 and CDR2 sequences are SGHRS and YFSETQ. The CDR3 sequence: CASSMGLAGVRRETQYF. The CDR3 nucleotides are TGCGCCAGCAGCATGGGACTAGCGGGAGTAAGGAGGGAGACCCAGTACTTC.

This clone was counted ten times or more. This sequence joins TRBV6-5 and TRBJ2-1; TRBD2 matches 9 bases. The CDR3 covers 15 residues. V was pared by 6 bases and J by 6 bases, with 9 bases of the junction left unmatched. Germline V gene sequence: CDR1 MNHEY, CDR2 SVGAGI. The DNA of the CDR3 is TGTGCCAGCAGGAAGGTAGCGGGAGTGGGCAATGAGCAGTTCTTC. This gives the protein CASRKVAGVGNEQFF.

There are many counts of this clone. This chain connects TRBV9 to TRBJ2-5; 8 nucleotides agree with TRBD1. The trim removed 2 bases at V and 2 bases at J, leaving 2 bases unmatched. CDR3 length equals 14 residues. The germline V gene has CDR1 SGDLS and CDR2 YYNGEE. CDR3 DNA sequence: TGTGCCAGCAGCGTCGGGACAGGACAAGAGACCCAGTACTTC. Translated, it gives CASSVGTGQETQYF.

The chain uses TRBV5-4 and TRBJ2-3; D gene unclear. CDR1 is SGHNT, CDR2 YYREEE, per germline (reference sequence). V dropped 3 bases and J dropped 4 bases, with 9 bases sitting between them. CDR3 length: 13 amino acids. CDR3 DNA: TGTGCCAGCAGCTCTCCCGAGGCAGATACGCAGTATTTT. Protein sequence: CASSSPEADTQYF.

The V call is TRBV11-2, the J call TRBJ1-1; 7 positions match TRBD1. CDR3 size: 16 residues. V lost 1 base and J lost 1; bases outside the gene matches: 6. CDR1 SGHAT and CDR2 FQNNGV come from the germline V gene. The DNA for the CDR3 is TGTGCCAGCAGCTTAGCCCAGGGACAGCCGAACACTGAAGCTTTCTTT. This gives the protein CASSLAQGQPNTEAFF.

V usage is TRBV18 and J usage is TRBJ1-2, with D uncertain. V lost 1 base, J lost 4 bases, and 10 bases lay in between. The CDR3 loop spans 14 amino acids. The germline V gene has CDR1 KGHSH and CDR2 LQKENI. CDR3 residues: CASSPRAETYGYTF. The CDR3 DNA reads TGTGCCAGCTCACCACGAGCAGAGACCTATGGCTACACCTTC.